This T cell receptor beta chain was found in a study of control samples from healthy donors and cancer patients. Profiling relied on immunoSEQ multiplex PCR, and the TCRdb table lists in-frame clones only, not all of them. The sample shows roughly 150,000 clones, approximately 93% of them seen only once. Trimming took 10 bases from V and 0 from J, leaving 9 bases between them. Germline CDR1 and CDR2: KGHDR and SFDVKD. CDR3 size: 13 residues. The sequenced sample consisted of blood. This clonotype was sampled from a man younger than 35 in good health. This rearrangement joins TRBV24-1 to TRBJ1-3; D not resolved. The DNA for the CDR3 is TGTGCCACAAGTCCTAACTCTGGAAACACCATATATTTT. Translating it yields CATSPNSGNTIYF.